The 10 T cell receptor beta chains below come from one sample, sequenced in a study of blood T cells in healthy people across ages (dated by TCRdb to between 2014 and 2017). Libraries were made using 5' RACE. The sequencer was an Illumina HiSeq 2500. The second PCR ran for about 6 to 11 cycles and used a J-beta primer mix along with a sample-barcoded 5' primer. The public reads were quality trimmed at Q25 with fastp and then assembled into clones with MiXCR by TCRdb, keeping productive beta chains. All rows with the same CDR3 protein become a single entry with the most common DNA and genes. The sample has hundreds of thousands of distinct CDR3 sequences on record, roughly 21% of them singletons. Jointly, the top ten make up under 4% of the sample. Sequencing was performed on blood. The receptors stem from a man between 65 and 85 years old in good health.

Comments on this clonotype: Likely a read error: the CDR3 ends without its conserved phenylalanine or tryptophan. V usage is TRBV9 and J usage is TRBJ2-7; 10 bases fit TRBD1. V dropped 6 bases and J dropped 6; count of bases not matched to a gene: 6. In germline, CDR1 is SGDLS, CDR2 YYNGEE. The CDR3 spans 13 residues. As DNA, the CDR3 is TGTGCCAGCACGAGGACAGGGGGAGGCGAGCAGTACTAC. The encoded protein is CASTRTGGGEQYY.

This chain uses TRBV27 with TRBJ2-3; D is perhaps TRBD2 (6 bases). CDR3 length equals 13 residues. V lost 10 bases and J 8 bases, leaving 19 bases between the germline ends. Germline CDR1 reads MNHEY; CDR2 reads SMNVEV (reference sequence). The chain's CDR3 is CATGGRGSGTQYF. As DNA, the CDR3 is TGTGCCACCGGGGGTCGCGGGTCGGGTACGCAGTATTTT.

CDR3 nucleotides: TGTGCCAGCAGCCAAGTGGGGGCGGTCACCGGGGAGCTGTTTTTT. This translates into CASSQVGAVTGELFF. The chain couples TRBV7-9 to TRBJ2-2; D is possibly TRBD1 (6 bases). Trimming shortened V by 5 bases and J by 4 bases, and 14 bases separated the two germline ends. The CDR3 totals 15 residues. The germline V gene has CDR1 SEHNR and CDR2 FQNEAQ (reference sequence).

The chain couples TRBV7-2 to TRBJ2-7, with 13 bases aligning to TRBD2. The tail of the sequence fits TRBJ2-5 better, so the J call may be wrong. The CDR3 totals 16 residues. Germline values: CDR1 SGHTA, CDR2 FQGNSA. The CDR3 sequence is CASSQGLAGEKETQYF. DNA of the CDR3: TGTGCCAGCAGCCAAGGACTAGCGGGGGAGAAAGAGACCCAGTACTTC.

As regards this clonotype: One end of the junction varies from germline; a read error may be responsible. The chain joins TRBV4-2 to TRBJ2-1; D not certain. The CDR3 length is 15 residues. Germline CDR1 LGHNA, CDR2 YNFKEQ. CDR3 in amino acids: CASSLDLISYNEQFF. In nucleotides, the CDR3 is TGTGCCAGCAGCCTAGACTTGATTTCCTACAACGAGCAGTTCTTC.

This clonotype showed up just a few times. V usage is TRBV3-1 and J usage is TRBJ2-7, with 7 nucleotides matching TRBD1. The V gene end was trimmed by 4 bases and the J gene end by 2 bases; junction bases not matched to a gene: 5. This CDR3 is built from 14 residues. CDR1 LGHDT and CDR2 YNNKEL come from the germline V gene (reference sequence). The chain's CDR3 is CASSRSGTAYEQYF. The DNA for the CDR3 is TGTGCCAGCAGCCGTTCCGGGACAGCCTACGAGCAGTACTTC.

This chain connects TRBV12-3 or TRBV12-4 to TRBJ2-5; D tentatively fits TRBD1 or TRBD2 (5 bases each). CDR3 length equals 14 residues. Trimming removed 6 bases from V and 5 bases from J, with 16 bases in between. The DNA of the CDR3 is TGTGCCAGCAGCCGGGGACCGGCCATGGAGACCCAGTACTTC. It yields the protein CASSRGPAMETQYF.

The rearrangement uses TRBV20-1 and TRBJ2-7; D possibly uses TRBD1 or TRBD2 (5 bases each). The CDR3 loop spans 13 amino acids. The V and J ends lost 1 base and 2 bases respectively, with 9 bases between them. Germline values: CDR1 DFQATT, CDR2 SNEGSKA (reference sequence). The CDR3 sequence is CSARAEGTYEQYF. CDR3 coding DNA: TGCAGTGCTAGAGCCGAGGGGACCTACGAGCAGTACTTC.

This clonotype came up a few times. The chain carries TRBV4-3 and TRBJ2-5; 7 nucleotides agree with TRBD2. V shed 4 bases and J 2 bases; nucleotides not matched to a gene: 7. Germline V gene sequence: CDR1 LGHNA, CDR2 YSLEER. The CDR3 has 15 amino acids. CDR3 sequence (DNA): TGCGCCAGCAGCCTTCAGGGAGGGTGGCAAGAGACCCAGTACTTC. Protein sequence: CASSLQGGWQETQYF.

This clonotype was counted once. In DNA form, the CDR3 reads TGCGCCAGCAGCCCCCGACAGGGACTTGAGATGAACACTGAAGCTTTCTTT. It specifies CASSPRQGLEMNTEAFF. The chain couples TRBV4-1 to TRBJ1-1; TRBD1 matches 7 bases. The germline gives CDR1 MGHRA, CDR2 YSYEKL. V shed 4 bases and J 0 bases; nucleotides not matched to a gene: 11. The CDR3 runs to 17 residues.